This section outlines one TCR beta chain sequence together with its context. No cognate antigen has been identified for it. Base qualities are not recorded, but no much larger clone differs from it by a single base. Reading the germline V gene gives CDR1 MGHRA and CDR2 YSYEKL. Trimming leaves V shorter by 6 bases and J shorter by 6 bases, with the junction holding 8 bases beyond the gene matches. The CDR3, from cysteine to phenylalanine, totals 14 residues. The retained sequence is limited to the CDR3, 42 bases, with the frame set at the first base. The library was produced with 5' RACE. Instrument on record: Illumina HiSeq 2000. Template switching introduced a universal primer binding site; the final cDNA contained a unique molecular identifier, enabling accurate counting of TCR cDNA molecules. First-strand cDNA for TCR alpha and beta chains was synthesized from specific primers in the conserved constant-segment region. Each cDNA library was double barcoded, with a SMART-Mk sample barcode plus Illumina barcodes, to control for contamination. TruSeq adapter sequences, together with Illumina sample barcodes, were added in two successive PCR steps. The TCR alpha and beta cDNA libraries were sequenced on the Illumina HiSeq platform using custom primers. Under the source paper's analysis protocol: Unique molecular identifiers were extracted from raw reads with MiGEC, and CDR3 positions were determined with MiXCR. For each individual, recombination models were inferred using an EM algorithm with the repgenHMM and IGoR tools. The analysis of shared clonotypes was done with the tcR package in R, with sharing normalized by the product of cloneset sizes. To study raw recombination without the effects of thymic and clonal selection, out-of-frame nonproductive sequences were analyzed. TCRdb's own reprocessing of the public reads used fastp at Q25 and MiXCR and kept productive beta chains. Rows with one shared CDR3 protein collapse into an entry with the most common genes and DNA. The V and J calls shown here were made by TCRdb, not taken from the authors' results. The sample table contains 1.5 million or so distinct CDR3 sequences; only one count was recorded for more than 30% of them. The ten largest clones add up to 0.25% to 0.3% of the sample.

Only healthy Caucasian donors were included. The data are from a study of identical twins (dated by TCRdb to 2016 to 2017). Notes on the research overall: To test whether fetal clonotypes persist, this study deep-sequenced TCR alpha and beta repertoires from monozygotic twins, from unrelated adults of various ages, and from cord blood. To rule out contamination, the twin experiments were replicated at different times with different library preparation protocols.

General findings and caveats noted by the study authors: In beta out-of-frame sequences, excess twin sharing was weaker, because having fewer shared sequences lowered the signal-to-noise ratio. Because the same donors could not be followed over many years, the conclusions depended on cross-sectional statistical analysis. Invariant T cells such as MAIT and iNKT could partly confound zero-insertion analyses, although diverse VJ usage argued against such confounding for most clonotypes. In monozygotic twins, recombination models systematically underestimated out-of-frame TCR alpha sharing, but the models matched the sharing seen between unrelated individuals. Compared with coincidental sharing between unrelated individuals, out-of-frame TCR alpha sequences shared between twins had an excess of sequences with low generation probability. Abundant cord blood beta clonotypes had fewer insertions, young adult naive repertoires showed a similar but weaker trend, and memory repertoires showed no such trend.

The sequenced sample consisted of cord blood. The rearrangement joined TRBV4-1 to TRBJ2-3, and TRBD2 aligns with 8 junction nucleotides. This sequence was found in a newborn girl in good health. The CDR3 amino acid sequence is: CASRDLAGSDTQYF. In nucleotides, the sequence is TGCGCCAGCAGGGACCTAGCGGGCAGTGATACGCAGTATTTT.